Presented here are 18 T cell receptor beta chains from one specimen sequenced in a study of response to subunit inactivated influenza vaccine. MiXCR, applied by TCRdb to the RT-PCR reads, yields one record per CDR3 protein. The sample lists just under 250,000 distinct CDR3 sequences, 9.5% to 15% occurring once. The sequenced sample was non-naive T cells sorted from PBMCs, obtained roughly 15 days before vaccination. The receptor source for this set is a man aged 50 to 60 who received an inactivated influenza vaccine.

This clonotype showed up just a few times. A junction end diverges from the germline sequence, so it may reflect a read error. The J gene is TRBJ2-1, the V gene TRBV20-1, with 9 bases fitting TRBD2. The germline V gene has CDR1 DFQATT and CDR2 SNEGSKA (reference sequence). The CDR3 has 16 amino acids. This CDR3 reads CSARGPSGASYNEQFF. Here the CDR3 DNA reads TGCAGTGCGAGAGGACCTAGCGGGGCCTCCTACAATGAGCAGTTCTTC.

The chain is built from TRBV5-1 and TRBJ2-7; D uncertain. Trimming took off 3 bases at V and 4 bases at J, with 8 bases between the two ends. There are 12 residues in the CDR3. CDR1 SGHRS and CDR2 YFSETQ come from the germline V gene. CDR3 bases: TGCGCCAGCAGCTCCCGGAAATACGAGCAGTACTTC. Protein: CASSSRKYEQYF. Full variable domain (rest looked up from reference TRBV5-1 and TRBJ2-7): KAGVTQTPRYLIKTRGQQVTLSCSPISGHRSVSWYQQTPGQGLQFLFEYFSETQRNKGNFPGRFSGRQFSNSRSEMNVSTLELGDSALYLCASSSRKYEQYFGPGTRLTVT.

This clonotype turned up a few times. The CDR3 DNA reads TGTGCCAGCTCCCCGAGAGATGGGGCCAACGTCCTGACTTTC. This encodes CASSPRDGANVLTF. This sequence joins TRBV18 and TRBJ2-6; D is undetermined. Germline V gene data show CDR1 as KGHSH and CDR2 as LQKENI. The CDR3 is made up of 14 amino acids. V shed 6 bases and J shed 3 bases, with 9 bases lying between them.

This clonotype was counted between two and nine times. For the CDR3, the DNA is TGTGCCAGCAGTTCTACAGGGGGCTCGACAGATACGCAGTATTTT. This translates into CASSSTGGSTDTQYF. The V call is TRBV28, the J call TRBJ2-3, with 9 bases that match TRBD1. CDR1 is MDHEN and CDR2 is SYDVKM in the germline V gene. This CDR3 comprises 15 residues. The J segment lost 3 bases and the V segment lost 4 bases, leaving 5 bases of the junction unmatched.

This clonotype was counted a few times. The CDR3 bases are TGCGGAGGGGGCCGGGGGGGGAACACTGAAGCTTTCTTT. Encoded protein: CGGGRGGNTEAFF. The rearrangement links TRBV29-1 to TRBJ1-1; 7 bases are a match to TRBD1. CDR1 is SQVTM and CDR2 is ANQGSEA in the germline V gene. The CDR3 contains 13 residues.

The CDR3 nucleotides are TGCGCCAGCAGCTTGGGGCCTGGACTGCACGTAGAGACCCAGTACTTC. Protein: CASSLGPGLHVETQYF. The chain joins TRBV5-1 to TRBJ2-5; tentatively, D is TRBD2 (5 bases). The V and J ends lost 0 bases and 4 bases respectively, with 16 bases between them. The CDR3 runs to 16 residues. Germline CDR1 and CDR2: SGHRS and YFSETQ. Using reference TRBV5-1 and TRBJ2-5 for the parts outside the CDR3, the full variable domain is KAGVTQTPRYLIKTRGQQVTLSCSPISGHRSVSWYQQTPGQGLQFLFEYFSETQRNKGNFPGRFSGRQFSNSRSEMNVSTLELGDSALYLCASSLGPGLHVETQYFGPGTRLLVL.

The chain has TRBV7-2 and TRBJ2-1; tentative D call: TRBD1 (6 bases). The V gene's germline CDR1 is SGHTA and CDR2 FQGNSA. This CDR3 is 14 amino acids long. V shed 5 bases and J shed 2 bases, with 10 bases lying between them. The chain's CDR3 is CASSRRGTYNEQFF. The DNA of the CDR3 is TGTGCCAGCAGCCGTAGGGGGACCTACAATGAGCAGTTCTTC.

The table lists this clonotype with many counts. The genes are TRBV10-2 and TRBJ2-7; 8 bases match TRBD2. The ends lost 7 bases at V and 5 bases at J; junction bases unmatched: 10. The CDR3 contains 14 residues. Germline-derived CDR1 and CDR2 are WSHSY and SAAADI. The DNA for the CDR3 is TGCGCCAGCATTGGTGGGACTAGACCCAACGAGCAGTACTTC. Translation: CASIGGTRPNEQYF.

This clonotype was picked up many times. V usage is TRBV4-3 and J usage is TRBJ1-2, with D hard to call. There are 15 residues in the CDR3. Between the trimmed V and J ends, which lost 0 bases and 0 bases, there was a span of 8 bases. CDR1 LGHNA and CDR2 YSLEER come from the germline V gene. In DNA form, the CDR3 reads TGCGCCAGCAGCCAAGATCTTGGAGCTAACTATGGCTACACCTTC. It is translated as CASSQDLGANYGYTF.

This chain joins TRBV2 and TRBJ1-6, with 9 bases matching TRBD1. This CDR3 is built from 14 residues. Per the germline V gene, CDR1 is SNHLY and CDR2 is FYNNEI. J was trimmed by 10 bases and V by 7 bases; bases with no gene match: 8. The CDR3 region is CASNEDRGQSPLHF. CDR3 DNA sequence: TGTGCCAGCAACGAGGACAGGGGTCAATCACCCCTCCACTTT.

This chain links TRBV6-2 or TRBV6-3 with TRBJ2-2; D is undetermined. Germline V gene lookup returns CDR1 MNHEY and CDR2 SVGEGT. Trimming removed 6 bases at V and 4 bases at J, with 12 bases between. The CDR3 has 14 amino acids. The CDR3 region has the DNA TGTGCCAGCAGCTCCGCACTGAGCACCGGGGAGCTGTTTTTT. Protein sequence: CASSSALSTGELFF.

This clonotype showed up many times. The chain joins TRBV5-1 to TRBJ2-1; either TRBD1 or TRBD2 may supply D (5 bases each). Between the trimmed V and J ends, which lost 4 bases and 6 bases, there was a span of 11 bases. There are 13 residues in the CDR3. Germline CDR1 reads SGHRS; CDR2 reads YFSETQ. The CDR3 here is CASSPGTANEQFF. For the CDR3, the DNA is TGCGCCAGCAGCCCCGGGACCGCCAATGAGCAGTTCTTC.

J is TRBJ2-7 and V is TRBV6-2 or TRBV6-3; TRBD1 matches at 9 bases. J lost 6 bases, V lost 6 bases, and 15 bases had no gene match. Germline V lookup: CDR1 MNHEY, CDR2 SVGEGT. The CDR3 contains 16 residues. The CDR3 DNA reads TGTGCCAGCAGCAACCGGGACAGGGAAATGGTCATCGAGCAGTACTTC. Its translation is CASSNRDREMVIEQYF.

This clonotype was detected a few times. This chain links TRBV28 with TRBJ2-1; perhaps TRBD1 as D (5 bases). The CDR3 is made up of 15 amino acids. V shed 2 bases and J shed 1 base, with 9 bases lying between them. Germline CDR1 and CDR2: MDHEN and SYDVKM. The CDR3 bases are TGTGCCAGCAGTTTACTACAGGCATCCTACAATGAGCAGTTCTTC. Protein product: CASSLLQASYNEQFF. Combining the CDR3 with reference TRBV28 and TRBJ2-1 gives the whole variable domain DVKVTQSSRYLVKRTGEKVFLECVQDMDHENMFWYRQDPGLGLRLIYFSYDVKMKEKGDIPEGYSVSREKKERFSLILESASTNQTSMYLCASSLLQASYNEQFFGPGTRLTVL.

The V gene is TRBV20-1, the J gene TRBJ2-3, with D possibly being TRBD1 or TRBD2 (5 bases each). Looked up from germline, CDR1 is DFQATT and CDR2 is SNEGSKA (reference sequence). There are 12 residues in the CDR3. The V end lost 5 bases, the J end lost 4 bases, and 10 bases lay between the germline ends. The CDR3 here is CSARMGADTQYF. Here the CDR3 DNA reads TGCAGTGCTCGTATGGGGGCAGATACGCAGTATTTT.

At least ten counts were recorded for this clonotype. The chain couples TRBV20-1 to TRBJ2-1, with D uncertain. The germline V gene has CDR1 DFQATT and CDR2 SNEGSKA (reference sequence). V lost 2 bases, J lost 1 base, and 9 bases lay in between. CDR3 size: 14 residues. The CDR3 reads CSARLGISYNEQFF. CDR3 DNA: TGCAGTGCTAGATTGGGGATTTCCTACAATGAGCAGTTCTTC.

This clonotype came up a few times. The chain has TRBV30 and TRBJ1-1; TRBD1 is a possible D gene (5 bases). The germline V gene encodes CDR1 GTSNPN and CDR2 SVGIG (reference sequence). V lost 7 bases, J lost 1 base, and 13 bases lay in between. The CDR3 contains 13 residues. CDR3: CASQSGPNTEAFF. The CDR3, as DNA: TGTGCCTCTCAATCGGGACCGAACACTGAAGCTTTCTTT.

The chain recombines TRBV6-2 or TRBV6-3 with TRBJ2-3; 10 nucleotides line up with TRBD2. The CDR3 runs to 14 residues. CDR1 is MNHEY and CDR2 is SVGEGT in the germline V gene. The ends lost 9 bases at V and 6 bases at J; junction bases unmatched: 9. CDR3 nucleotides: TGTGCCAGTTCCAGCGGGGGGGCCCTGGATACGCAGTATTTT. As protein: CASSSGGALDTQYF.